Below are 19 T cell receptor beta chains sequenced from a single sample in a study of OX40 agonist ivuxolimab in advanced cancers. Only in-frame clones appear in the TCRdb table, and some are missing; sequencing was by immunoSEQ multiplex PCR. The table lists 35,000 to 40,000 clones, over 80% of them singletons. Specimen: CD4+ or CD8+ T cells sorted from blood, collected in a trial of the OX40 agonist ivuxolimab. The receptors stem from an adult with an advanced solid tumor such as melanoma, head and neck, liver or kidney cancer.

This chain uses TRBV6-5 with TRBJ2-1; TRBD2 might be the D (6 bases). The CDR3 consists of 15 residues. Germline assignment: CDR1 MNHEY and CDR2 SVGAGI. V lost 3 bases, J lost 8 bases, and 17 bases lay in between. CDR3 coding DNA: TGTGCCAGCAGTTATGTTAGCGGAGAGCACTATGAGCAGTTCTTC. This gives the protein CASSYVSGEHYEQFF.

The chain combines TRBV30 with TRBJ1-5; TRBD1 aligns across 8 bases. The CDR3 is 14 amino acids. Germline-derived CDR1 and CDR2 are GTSNPN and SVGIG (reference sequence). V was pared by 3 bases and J by 4 bases, with 5 bases of the junction left unmatched. The CDR3, as DNA: TGTGCCTGGAGCCAGACAGGGGCAAATCAGCCCCAGCATTTT. Its protein is CAWSQTGANQPQHF.

This chain joins TRBV27 and TRBJ2-3; TRBD2 aligns across 16 bases. CDR3 length: 16 residues. Trimming took 5 bases from V and 5 from J; bases not matched to a gene: 4. Germline values: CDR1 MNHEY, CDR2 SMNVEV (reference sequence). The CDR3 nucleotides are TGTGCCAGCAGTATGGGGACTAGCGGGAGGGGAGATACGCAGTATTTT. It encodes CASSMGTSGRGDTQYF.

The chain links TRBV30 to TRBJ2-1; no clear D. The CDR3 contains 13 residues. V lost 8 bases and J 8 bases, leaving 19 bases between the germline ends. Germline-derived CDR1 and CDR2 are GTSNPN and SVGIG (reference sequence). The CDR3 nucleotides are TGTGCCGGTGGGTCGGGTTTATCATATGAGCAGTTCTTC. This translates into CAGGSGLSYEQFF.

The rearrangement links TRBV4-1 to TRBJ2-1, with 10 bases matching TRBD2. The CDR3 has 17 residues. The V gene's germline CDR1 is MGHRA and CDR2 YSYEKL. V lost 4 bases to trimming and J lost 10 bases; unmatched junction nucleotides: 16. CDR3 sequence reads: CASSPSGASGRSGEQFF. The DNA of the CDR3 is TGCGCCAGCAGCCCCTCGGGCGCTAGCGGGAGAAGCGGGGAGCAGTTCTTC.

The gene calls are TRBV5-6 and TRBJ1-2; D gene uncertain. V lost 4 bases, J lost 1 base, and 11 bases lay in between. The CDR3 has 14 amino acids. CDR1 SGHDT and CDR2 YYEEEE come from the germline V gene. This chain's CDR3 is CASSLQTFNYGYTF. Here the CDR3 DNA reads TGTGCCAGCAGCCTCCAGACATTTAACTATGGCTACACCTTC.

The chain joins TRBV5-1 to TRBJ2-7; 11 bases map to TRBD1. The junction had 4 bases not matched to a gene; V was cut back by 3 bases and J by 2 bases. The CDR3 has 15 amino acids. Germline CDR1 is SGHRS and CDR2 is YFSETQ. The CDR3 loop is CASSYGQGATYEQYF. Here the CDR3 DNA reads TGCGCCAGCAGCTATGGACAGGGGGCAACCTACGAGCAGTACTTC.

The gene calls are TRBV4-1 and TRBJ1-1; no clear D. This CDR3 is 14 amino acids long. The V end lost 3 bases, the J end lost 1 base, and 9 bases lay between the germline ends. Germline CDR1 MGHRA, CDR2 YSYEKL. The CDR3 region has the DNA TGCGCCAGCAGCCACACAACAGAGAACACTGAAGCTTTCTTT. It yields the protein CASSHTTENTEAFF.

V and J are TRBV28 and TRBJ2-2; 10 positions match TRBD2. The CDR3 has 13 residues. The V segment lost 6 bases and the J segment 8 bases; nucleotides outside the gene matches: 3. Per germline, CDR1 MDHEN and CDR2 SYDVKM. The CDR3: CASSGTSVGELFF. Here the CDR3 DNA reads TGTGCCAGCAGCGGGACTAGCGTGGGGGAGCTGTTTTTT.

About this clone: One junction end does not reproduce the germline sequence, and a read error may be involved. V is TRBV6-1 and J is TRBJ2-2, with 11 bases fitting TRBD2. Germline V gives CDR1 MNHNS, CDR2 SASEGT. The CDR3 is 19 residues long. This CDR3 reads CASREEGTSGLSNTGELFF. CDR3 DNA: TGTGCCAGCAGAGAAGAAGGGACTAGCGGATTATCGAACACCGGGGAGCTGTTTTTT.

The genes are TRBV5-6 and TRBJ1-1, with D perhaps matching TRBD1 (6 bases). CDR1 is SGHDT, CDR2 YYEEEE, per germline. The CDR3 sequence is 14 residues long. V was shortened by 3 bases and J by 3 bases, with 12 bases between the two germline ends. CDR3 amino acids: CASSWDKSYTEAFF. The CDR3 nucleotides are TGTGCCAGCAGCTGGGACAAATCGTACACTGAAGCTTTCTTT.

The chain couples TRBV30 to TRBJ2-1; no clear D gene. Germline lookup yields CDR1 GTSNPN and CDR2 SVGIG (reference sequence). Between the trimmed V and J ends, which lost 0 bases and 5 bases, there was a span of 5 bases. There are 12 residues in the CDR3. The CDR3 region is CAWSVENNEQFF. The CDR3 DNA is TGTGCCTGGAGTGTCGAAAACAATGAGCAGTTCTTC.

This chain links TRBV5-4 with TRBJ2-5, with 8 bases lining up with TRBD2. The germline CDR1 and CDR2 sequences are SGHNT and YYREEE (reference sequence). The CDR3 loop spans 16 amino acids. The ends lost 2 bases at V and 5 bases at J; junction bases unmatched: 11. In nucleotides, the CDR3 is TGTGCCAGCAGCTTCAAGCGGGAGCTGAGGGTTGAGACCCAGTACTTC. It is translated as CASSFKRELRVETQYF.

The chain joins TRBV6-1 to TRBJ1-2; D is ambiguous. Trimming removed 7 bases at V and 8 bases at J, with 11 bases between. CDR3 length: 11 residues. Per the germline V gene, CDR1 is MNHNS and CDR2 is SASEGT. CDR3 in amino acids: CASIDQGGYTF. DNA of the CDR3: TGTGCCAGCATAGACCAAGGGGGCTACACCTTC.

The gene calls are TRBV4-3 and TRBJ2-1, with TRBD2 identical over 7 bases. J gave up 2 bases and V 3 bases, and 7 bases lay outside the gene matches. Per the germline V gene, CDR1 is LGHNA and CDR2 is YSLEER. This CDR3 has 16 residues. This CDR3 reads CASSQKPSGAYNEQFF. DNA for the CDR3: TGCGCCAGCAGCCAGAAGCCTAGCGGCGCCTACAATGAGCAGTTCTTC.

The chain recombines TRBV7-9 with TRBJ1-2; D is possibly TRBD1 (5 bases). Trimming took 4 bases from V and 3 from J, leaving 12 bases between them. The CDR3 runs 14 residues. Germline CDR1 SEHNR, CDR2 FQNEAQ (reference sequence). The CDR3 coding sequence is TGTGCCAGCAGCTCTAATCAGGGATACTATGGCTACACCTTC. It codes for CASSSNQGYYGYTF.

This clone showed up just once. J is TRBJ2-7 and V is TRBV6-5, with TRBD1 as a possible D gene (6 bases). CDR1 and CDR2 (germline): MNHEY, SVGAGI. The germline V and J ends were trimmed by 0 bases and 0 bases, with 6 bases remaining between them. This CDR3 is built from 14 residues. The CDR3 nucleotides are TGTGCCAGCAGTTACTCGGACAGCTCCTACGAGCAGTACGTC. Protein: CASSYSDSSYEQYV.

The chain couples TRBV28 to TRBJ2-1, with a tentative D call TRBD2 (6 bases). Germline V gene data show CDR1 as MDHEN and CDR2 as SYDVKM. There are 12 residues in the CDR3. Deletions cut 5 bases from V and 9 bases from J, with 11 bases between. This CDR3 is CASSPGDLEQFF. The DNA for the CDR3 is TGTGCCAGCAGTCCGGGAGACCTTGAGCAGTTCTTC. Combining the CDR3 with reference TRBV28 and TRBJ2-1 gives the whole variable domain DVKVTQSSRYLVKRTGEKVFLECVQDMDHENMFWYRQDPGLGLRLIYFSYDVKMKEKGDIPEGYSVSREKKERFSLILESASTNQTSMYLCASSPGDLEQFFGPGTRLTVL.

The chain recombines TRBV27 with TRBJ1-2; possibly TRBD1 for D (5 bases). The CDR3 extends over 13 amino acids. Trimming took off 8 bases at V and 6 bases at J, with 16 bases between the two ends. Germline V gene lookup returns CDR1 MNHEY and CDR2 SMNVEV (reference sequence). The CDR3, as DNA: TGTGCCAGCGGGCTCCCGACAGTACATGGCTACACCTTC. Translated, it gives CASGLPTVHGYTF.